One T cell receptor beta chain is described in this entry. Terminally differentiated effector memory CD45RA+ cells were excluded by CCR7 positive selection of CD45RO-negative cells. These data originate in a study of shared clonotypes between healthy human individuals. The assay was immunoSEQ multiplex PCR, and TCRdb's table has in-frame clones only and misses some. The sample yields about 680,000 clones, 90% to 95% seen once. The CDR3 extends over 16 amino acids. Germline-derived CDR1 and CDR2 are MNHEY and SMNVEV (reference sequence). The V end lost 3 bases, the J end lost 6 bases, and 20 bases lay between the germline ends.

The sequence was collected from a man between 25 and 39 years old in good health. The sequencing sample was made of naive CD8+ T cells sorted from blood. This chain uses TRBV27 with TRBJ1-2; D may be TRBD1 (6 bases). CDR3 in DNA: TGTGCCAGCAGTTTCCTAACAGGGAGGCTATCTGATGGCTACACCTTC. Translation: CASSFLTGRLSDGYTF.